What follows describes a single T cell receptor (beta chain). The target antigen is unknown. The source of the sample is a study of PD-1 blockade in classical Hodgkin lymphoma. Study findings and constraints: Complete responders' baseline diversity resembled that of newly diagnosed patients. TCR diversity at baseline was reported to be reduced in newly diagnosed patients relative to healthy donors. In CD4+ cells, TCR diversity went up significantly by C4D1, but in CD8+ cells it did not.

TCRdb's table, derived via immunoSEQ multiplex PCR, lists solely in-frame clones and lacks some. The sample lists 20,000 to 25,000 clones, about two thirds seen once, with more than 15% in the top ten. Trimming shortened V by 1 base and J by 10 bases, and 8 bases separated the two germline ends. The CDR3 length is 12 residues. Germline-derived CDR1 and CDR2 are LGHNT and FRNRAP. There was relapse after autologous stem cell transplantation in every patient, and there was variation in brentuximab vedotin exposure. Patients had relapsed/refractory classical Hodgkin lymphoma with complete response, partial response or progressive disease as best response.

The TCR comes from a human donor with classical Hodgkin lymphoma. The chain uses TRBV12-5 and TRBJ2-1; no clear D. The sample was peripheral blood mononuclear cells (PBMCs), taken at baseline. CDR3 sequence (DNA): TGTGCTAGTGGTTTGGGTCCCTCAGAGCAGTTCTTC. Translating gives CASGLGPSEQFF.